This TCR beta chain was identified during a study of identical twins. Study-wide results and limits: Twin-shared out-of-frame alpha sequences were enriched for low generation probability. There is a chance that invariant MAIT and iNKT cells partially muddied zero-insertion analyses. With abundant cord blood beta clonotypes, insertions were fewer; memory repertoires showed no such pattern.

Turning to this clonotype: What it binds is not known.

Trimming at V came to 6 bases and at J to 2 bases, leaving 7 bases not matched to a gene. The CDR3 has 15 residues. Germline lookup yields CDR1 SGHRS and CDR2 YFSETQ. After template switching added a universal primer site, the resulting cDNA carried unique molecular identifiers. A single record per CDR3 protein comes from TCRdb applying MiXCR to the 5' RACE reads. The sample lists 700,000 to 950,000 distinct CDR3 sequences; roughly an eighth were seen once. Another study also made use of these data, one on yellow fever vaccine responses in identical twins.

The receptor was derived from a woman aged 18-29 years in good health. Sequencing input: PBMCs. The rearrangement joins TRBV5-1 to TRBJ2-5, with 10 bases fitting TRBD2. The CDR3 region has the DNA TGCGCCAGCACCTCCCGGACTAGCGGACAAGAGACCCAGTACTTC. Protein product: CASTSRTSGQETQYF.